Below are 24 T cell receptor beta chains sequenced from a single sample in a study of CD4 T cells in relation to SARS-CoV-2 and coronaviruses. These receptors have no known antigen. Data came from immunoSEQ multiplex PCR; TCRdb stores just in-frame clones and leaves some out. The repertoire holds some 44,000 clones, with around 80% as singletons. Source material: naive CD4+ T cells from PBMCs, cultured in vitro. This sample's subset: naive CD4+ T cells isolated by negative enrichment. The origin of the receptors is an adult with COVID-19.

This sequence joins TRBV4-1 and TRBJ2-2; the D is unclear. The CDR3 loop spans 16 amino acids. Germline values: CDR1 MGHRA, CDR2 YSYEKL. The CDR3 spells CATASSSQISTGELFF. The CDR3 region has the DNA TGCGCAACCGCGAGTTCCTCTCAGATTAGCACCGGGGAGCTGTTTTTT.

The CDR3 loop reads CASSPSGEQYF. The CDR3 DNA sequence: TGTGCCAGCAGTCCTAGCGGCGAGCAGTACTTC. The V call is TRBV25-1, the J call TRBJ2-7; TRBD2 matches 7 bases. After removal of 5 bases from V and 6 bases from J, the junction contained 1 base not matched to a gene. CDR1 is MGHDK, CDR2 SYGVNS, per germline. This CDR3 is 11 amino acids long.

The rearrangement links TRBV28 to TRBJ2-2; D may be TRBD1 or TRBD2 (6 bases each). The length of the CDR3 is 14 residues. Looked up from germline, CDR1 is MDHEN and CDR2 is SYDVKM. The V end lost 8 bases, the J end lost 7 bases, and 17 bases lay between the germline ends. Here the CDR3 DNA reads TGTGCCAGCGATAAAACAGGGAGGTACGGGGAGCTGTTTTTT. Protein product: CASDKTGRYGELFF. The variable domain in full, completed from reference TRBV28 and TRBJ2-2, reads DVKVTQSSRYLVKRTGEKVFLECVQDMDHENMFWYRQDPGLGLRLIYFSYDVKMKEKGDIPEGYSVSREKKERFSLILESASTNQTSMYLCASDKTGRYGELFFGEGSRLTVL.

The genes are TRBV28 and TRBJ2-5, with D possibly matching TRBD2 (5 bases). The CDR3 loop spans 13 amino acids. The V and J ends lost 3 bases and 5 bases respectively, with 10 bases between them. CDR1 and CDR2 (germline): MDHEN, SYDVKM. The CDR3 is CASSFRRGETQYF. CDR3 nucleotides: TGTGCCAGCAGTTTTCGTCGCGGGGAGACCCAGTACTTC.

The chain links TRBV19 to TRBJ1-5; D remains ambiguous. The germline V gene encodes CDR1 LNHDA and CDR2 SQIVND (reference sequence). The CDR3 sequence is 17 residues long. V lost 1 base and J 1 base, leaving 14 bases between the germline ends. For the CDR3, the DNA is TGTGCCAGTAGTATAGGGAGAAGGTTTTTGAGCAATCAGCCCCAGCATTTT. Amino acids: CASSIGRRFLSNQPQHF.

The rearrangement joins TRBV18 to TRBJ1-1; 9 bases are shared with TRBD1. The germline V gene has CDR1 KGHSH and CDR2 LQKENI. The CDR3 is made up of 14 amino acids. J was trimmed by 1 base and V by 3 bases; bases with no gene match: 0. In DNA form, the CDR3 reads TGTGCCAGCTCACCGACAGGGGGGAACACTGAAGCTTTCTTT. Translation gives CASSPTGGNTEAFF.

The gene calls are TRBV28 and TRBJ1-6; D gene uncertain. CDR3 length equals 18 residues. Trimming removed 4 bases at V and 8 bases at J, with 24 bases between. CDR1 and CDR2 (germline): MDHEN, SYDVKM. The CDR3 loop is CASSSLRAGLNFYSPLHF. The CDR3 DNA is TGTGCCAGCAGTTCCCTGCGGGCGGGGTTGAATTTCTATTCACCCCTCCACTTT.

This clone was observed a few times. The V and J genes are TRBV7-9 and TRBJ2-1; 8 bases agree with TRBD2. With V trimmed by 6 bases and J by 2 bases, 6 bases remained unmatched. The CDR3 extends over 15 amino acids. Per germline, CDR1 SEHNR and CDR2 FQNEAQ (reference sequence). CDR3 DNA sequence: TGTGCCAGCAGTGGGGTAGCGGGACCCTACAATGAGCAGTTCTTC. The encoded protein is CASSGVAGPYNEQFF.

The rearrangement uses TRBV5-1 and TRBJ2-1; the D gene is possibly TRBD2 (5 bases). The CDR3 spans 16 residues. With 5 bases removed from V and 7 bases from J, the gap between germline ends came to 22 bases. From germline, CDR1 is SGHRS and CDR2 YFSETQ. CDR3 DNA sequence: TGCGCCAGCAGGGTCCACGGGCGGGCCCCCGGGAATGAGCAGTTCTTC. Translating gives CASRVHGRAPGNEQFF. Drawing the rest from reference TRBV5-1 and TRBJ2-1, the complete variable domain is KAGVTQTPRYLIKTRGQQVTLSCSPISGHRSVSWYQQTPGQGLQFLFEYFSETQRNKGNFPGRFSGRQFSNSRSEMNVSTLELGDSALYLCASRVHGRAPGNEQFFGPGTRLTVL.

The chain has TRBV18 and TRBJ2-4; D gene unclear. CDR3 length equals 14 residues. Germline assignment: CDR1 KGHSH and CDR2 LQKENI. The V end was cut by 0 bases, the J end by 1 base, with 4 bases between. The CDR3 DNA follows: TGTGCCAGCTCACCACCGGTGGCCAAAAACATTCAGTACTTC. Translation: CASSPPVAKNIQYF.

This sequence joins TRBV6-2 or TRBV6-3 and TRBJ2-7; D is undetermined. This CDR3 is 13 amino acids long. V lost 0 bases to trimming and J lost 4 bases, with 7 bases between them. Germline CDR1 and CDR2: MNHEY and SVGEGT. The CDR3 sequence: CASSYSGSYEQYF. The CDR3, as DNA: TGTGCCAGCAGTTACTCCGGAAGTTACGAGCAGTACTTC.

This clone was observed a handful of times. The CDR3 sequence is CASSLEVGGAFF. CDR3 sequence (DNA): TGTGCCAGCAGCTTAGAGGTAGGGGGAGCTTTCTTT. This chain connects TRBV7-2 to TRBJ1-1; TRBD1 might be the D (6 bases). Germline CDR1 and CDR2: SGHTA and FQGNSA. This CDR3 has 12 residues. The V end lost 1 base, the J end lost 10 bases, and 10 bases lay between the germline ends.

In its sample, this clone was seen once. The J gene is TRBJ1-2, the V gene TRBV27, with D tentatively TRBD1 (5 bases). The ends were cut back, 7 bases at V and 8 bases at J, with 20 bases in the middle. The CDR3 spans 14 residues. Germline assignment: CDR1 MNHEY and CDR2 SMNVEV (reference sequence). The CDR3 reads CASKVTGTQGGYTF. The DNA for the CDR3 is TGTGCCAGCAAAGTAACCGGGACGCAGGGAGGCTACACCTTC.

The rearrangement joins TRBV30 to TRBJ1-5, with TRBD1 matching over 9 bases. Trimming cost V 5 bases and J 9 bases; bases outside gene matches: 11. The germline CDR1 and CDR2 sequences are GTSNPN and SVGIG (reference sequence). The CDR3 runs to 14 residues. CDR3 DNA: TGTGCCTGGTCTCCTAACAGGGGGCTACGGCCCCAGCATTTT. Protein product: CAWSPNRGLRPQHF.

The gene calls are TRBV9 and TRBJ2-6, with a weak D call TRBD2 (6 bases). CDR3 length equals 15 residues. V gave up 3 bases and J gave up 4 bases, with 11 bases separating them. Germline CDR1 is SGDLS and CDR2 is YYNGEE. The CDR3 region has the DNA TGTGCCAGCAGCGGCGGGGTTTTCGGGGCCAACGTCCTGACTTTC. Its translation: CASSGGVFGANVLTF. The full variable domain, completed using reference TRBV9 and TRBJ2-6, is DSGVTQTPKHLITATGQRVTLRCSPRSGDLSVYWYQQSLDQGLQFLIQYYNGEERAKGNILERFSAQQFPDLHSELNLSSLELGDSALYFCASSGGVFGANVLTFGAGSRLTVL.

V and J are TRBV6-5 and TRBJ2-5; D is possibly TRBD1 or TRBD2 (5 bases each). V was pared by 8 bases and J by 5 bases, with 18 bases between. The CDR3 runs 14 residues. Germline CDR1 is MNHEY and CDR2 is SVGAGI. The CDR3 loop reads CASSTNRGWETQYF. CDR3 DNA: TGTGCCAGCTCCACTAATCGGGGCTGGGAGACCCAGTACTTC.

The genes are TRBV6-5 and TRBJ2-7; 11 bases align to TRBD1. Germline V gives CDR1 MNHEY, CDR2 SVGAGI. This CDR3 is built from 16 residues. V lost 2 bases and J lost 2; bases outside the gene matches: 5. The CDR3 is CASSYRGQGAAYEQYF. CDR3 nucleotides: TGTGCCAGCAGTTACCGCGGACAGGGGGCCGCCTACGAGCAGTACTTC.

The genes are TRBV20-1 and TRBJ2-5; D remains ambiguous. The V and J ends lost 4 bases and 0 bases respectively, with 3 bases between them. CDR3 length equals 11 residues. CDR1 and CDR2 from the germline V gene are DFQATT and SNEGSKA (reference sequence). In nucleotides, the CDR3 is TGCAGTGCTACATACCAAGAGACCCAGTACTTC. Protein sequence: CSATYQETQYF.

This chain links TRBV3-1 (or the pseudogene TRBV3-2) with TRBJ2-5; the D gene is possibly TRBD1 (5 bases). The CDR3 consists of 14 residues. The V gene's germline CDR1 is LGHDT and CDR2 YNNKEL (reference sequence). V lost 1 base and J 4 bases, leaving 10 bases between the germline ends. The CDR3 sequence is CASSQVAGRETQYF. The CDR3 region has the DNA TGTGCCAGCAGCCAAGTTGCAGGGCGAGAGACCCAGTACTTC.

V usage is TRBV28 and J usage is TRBJ2-7; D gene uncertain. CDR1 and CDR2 from the germline V gene are MDHEN and SYDVKM. The CDR3 has 14 amino acids. V lost 8 bases to trimming and J lost 4 bases, with 18 bases between them. DNA for the CDR3: TGTGCCAGCCACACCGGTGCAGACTTTTACGAGCAGTACTTC. This translates into CASHTGADFYEQYF.

The rearrangement uses TRBV9 and TRBJ2-1; no firm D call. This CDR3 spans 22 amino acids. The germline gives CDR1 SGDLS, CDR2 YYNGEE. V lost 4 bases and J 1 base, leaving 33 bases between the germline ends. CDR3 in amino acids: CASSPTYRLGNLRVSSYNEQFF. CDR3 DNA sequence: TGTGCCAGCAGCCCTACGTACAGACTGGGGAACCTCCGGGTAAGTTCCTACAATGAGCAGTTCTTC.

This sequence joins TRBV7-2 and TRBJ2-5; tentatively, D is TRBD2 (5 bases). The length of the CDR3 is 11 residues. Germline CDR1 and CDR2: SGHTA and FQGNSA. With 1 base removed from V and 11 bases from J, the gap between germline ends came to 8 bases. In DNA form, the CDR3 reads TGTGCCAGCAGCTTAGTGCGGGCGCAGTACTTC. Protein: CASSLVRAQYF.

This chain joins TRBV7-9 and TRBJ2-1; D may be TRBD2 (6 bases). V gave up 2 bases and J gave up 1 base, with 15 bases separating them. This CDR3 is 17 amino acids long. The germline gives CDR1 SEHNR, CDR2 FQNEAQ (reference sequence). The CDR3 coding sequence is TGTGCCAGCAGCTTAAGTAGGCTAGCGCAGTCCTACAATGAGCAGTTCTTC. Residues: CASSLSRLAQSYNEQFF.

The chain couples TRBV7-9 to TRBJ1-5, with 7 bases identical to TRBD1. The ends lost 6 bases at V and 7 bases at J; junction bases unmatched: 6. CDR3 length: 13 amino acids. The V gene's germline CDR1 is SEHNR and CDR2 FQNEAQ (reference sequence). In DNA form, the CDR3 reads TGTGCCAGCAGTTATACAGGGGAACAGCCCCAGCATTTT. Its translation: CASSYTGEQPQHF.